A selection of T cell receptor beta chains follows, all from one sample in a study of cytomegalovirus exposure and HLA in healthy donors. Using immunoSEQ multiplex PCR, the repertoire was profiled, and TCRdb retains in-frame clones only, with some absent. The top ten clones hold 1.5% to 2.5% of a sample with about 140,000 clones, approximately 84% of them seen once. Sequenced sample: PBMCs. The receptors come from a woman in her 40s in good health and CMV-seronegative. Both conserved end residues are part of each CDR3. Each record gives: CDR3 length, V gene, J gene, clone size, D gene, CDR3 protein, CDR3 DNA. A D gene is named only where the DNA matches it firmly. Rows may omit the clone size; those that give it use once, few, many or a size class.

13	TRBV30	TRBJ2-7	NA	NA	CAWSVGGGYEQYF	TGTGCCTGGAGTGTTGGGGGCGGCTACGAGCAGTACTTC
18	TRBV28	TRBJ2-7	NA	TRBD2	CASSPTVGKAGWENEQYF	TGTGCCAGCAGCCCGACAGTGGGAAAAGCGGGGTGGGAGAACGAGCAGTACTTC
15	TRBV19	TRBJ2-2	NA	NA	CASFHLLANTGELFF	TGTGCCAGTTTCCACTTACTAGCGAACACCGGGGAGCTGTTTTTT
14	TRBV30	TRBJ2-1	NA	NA	CAWSVQGLADEQFF	TGTGCCTGGAGTGTCCAGGGCTTAGCGGATGAGCAGTTCTTC
15	TRBV18	TRBJ1-4	NA	TRBD1	CASSPRTGVNEKLFF	TGTGCCAGCTCACCAAGGACAGGGGTTAATGAAAAACTGTTTTTT
14	TRBV2	TRBJ2-7	NA	NA	CASRPGRTPYEQYF	TGTGCCAGCAGACCCGGGAGAACTCCCTACGAGCAGTACTTC
15	TRBV7-9	TRBJ1-2	NA	TRBD1	CASNDRVRSNYGYTF	TGTGCCAGCAATGACAGGGTCAGGTCTAACTATGGCTACACCTTC
14	TRBV28	TRBJ1-6	NA	NA	CASSSQGSLSPLHF	TGTGCCAGCAGTAGTCAGGGCTCCCTCTCACCCCTCCACTTT
13	TRBV11-1	TRBJ2-3	NA	TRBD2	CAITSGSTDTQYF	TGTGCAATTACTAGCGGGAGCACAGATACGCAGTATTTT
17	TRBV19	TRBJ1-1	NA	TRBD1	CASSIGAGGRFGTEAFF	TGTGCCAGTAGTATTGGGGCAGGGGGCCGGTTTGGCACTGAAGCTTTCTTT
14	TRBV11-3	TRBJ2-1	NA	TRBD1	CASSLDRQGSEQFF	TGTGCCAGCAGCTTAGACAGACAGGGGTCTGAGCAGTTCTTC
14	TRBV28	TRBJ2-5	once	TRBD1	CASSLRQGGETQYF	TGTGCCAGCAGTTTGCGACAGGGTGGCGAGACCCAGTACTTC
15	TRBV15	TRBJ2-5	NA	TRBD2	CATSRLGGGAETQYF	TGTGCCACCAGCAGACTGGGGGGGGGAGCCGAGACCCAGTACTTC
13	TRBV4-1	TRBJ2-7	NA	NA	CASSQDPVYEQYF	TGCGCCAGCAGCCAAGATCCCGTCTACGAGCAGTACTTC
14	TRBV28	TRBJ2-7	NA	NA	CASTSGQTIYEQYF	TGTGCCAGCACTTCGGGACAAACGATCTACGAGCAGTACTTC
15	TRBV7-3	TRBJ1-1	few	NA	CASSSPSRIKGPAFF	TGTGCCAGCAGCTCTCCCTCCAGGATCAAGGGGCCAGCTTTCTTT
11	TRBV20-1	TRBJ2-7	NA	NA	CSASGGYEQYF	TGCAGTGCTAGCGGGGGCTACGAGCAGTACTTC
18	TRBV27	TRBJ2-1	once	TRBD2	CASGREAWTSGIYNEQFF	TGTGCCAGCGGTAGAGAGGCCTGGACTAGCGGGATTTACAATGAGCAGTTCTTC
14	TRBV2	TRBJ1-6	NA	NA	CASSVGKYNSPLHF	TGTGCCAGCAGTGTGGGCAAATATAATTCACCCCTCCACTTT
15	TRBV11-1	TRBJ1-2	NA	NA	CASSLIGSTNYGYTF	TGTGCCAGCAGCTTAATCGGGTCCACTAACTATGGCTACACCTTC
14	TRBV30	TRBJ2-7	NA	TRBD1	CAWDSGTTGPEQYF	TGTGCCTGGGATTCAGGCACGACAGGGCCCGAGCAGTACTTC
15	TRBV19	TRBJ1-5	few	TRBD1	CASSIRGGFNQPQHF	TGTGCCAGTAGTATACGAGGGGGCTTTAATCAGCCCCAGCATTTT
15	TRBV5-5	TRBJ2-5	NA	TRBD1	CASSLPTGGSETQYF	TGTGCCAGCAGCCTCCCGACAGGGGGGTCAGAGACCCAGTACTTC
14	TRBV5-1	TRBJ1-2	NA	NA	CASSLAGPNYGYTF	TGCGCCAGCAGCTTGGCGGGTCCAAACTATGGCTACACCTTC
13	TRBV10-1	TRBJ2-3	few	NA	CASQAGNGDTQYF	TGCGCCAGCCAAGCCGGGAACGGAGATACGCAGTATTTT
15	TRBV5-6	TRBJ2-1	NA	TRBD2	CASSLRGRSYNEQFF	TGTGCCAGCAGCTTGCGCGGGAGATCTTACAATGAGCAGTTCTTC
12	TRBV10-1	TRBJ1-1	NA	NA	CAIRGAKTEAFF	TGCGCCATTCGGGGGGCCAAGACTGAAGCTTTCTTT
15	TRBV28	TRBJ2-1	NA	TRBD1	CASRNIGTAYNEQFF	TGTGCCAGCAGAAATATAGGGACAGCCTACAATGAGCAGTTCTTC
13	TRBV10-3	TRBJ1-1	NA	NA	CAISGREDTEAFF	TGTGCCATCAGTGGCCGGGAGGACACTGAAGCTTTCTTT
14	TRBV5-1	TRBJ2-7	once	TRBD1	CASSLAGQGVEQYF	TGCGCCAGCAGCTTGGCAGGACAGGGTGTCGAGCAGTACTTC
14	TRBV7-9	TRBJ2-7	NA	NA	CASSSNYFLYEQYF	TGTGCCAGCAGCAGTAATTACTTCCTCTACGAGCAGTACTTC
13	TRBV7-2	TRBJ1-2	NA	TRBD1	CASSGTGGYGYTF	TGTGCCAGCAGCGGCACAGGGGGCTATGGCTACACCTTC
15	TRBV28	TRBJ1-5	few	TRBD1	CASSWGQGLNQPQHF	TGTGCCAGCAGTTGGGGACAGGGGTTAAATCAGCCCCAGCATTTT
16	TRBV4-2	TRBJ2-3	NA	NA	CASSQETTGTFLTQYF	TGTGCCAGCAGCCAAGAAACCACCGGGACTTTTCTTACGCAGTATTTT
14	TRBV6-6	TRBJ2-7	once	TRBD2	CASVGLAGSYEQYF	TGTGCCAGCGTGGGACTAGCGGGGAGTTACGAGCAGTACTTC
13	TRBV13	TRBJ2-1	NA	NA	CASSLVTIDEQFF	TGTGCCAGCAGCTTAGTAACTATCGATGAGCAGTTCTTC
16	TRBV4-2	TRBJ1-4	few	NA	CASSHPQGGTNEKLFF	TGTGCCAGCAGCCATCCCCAGGGAGGAACTAATGAAAAACTGTTTTTT
15	TRBV18	TRBJ2-3	NA	TRBD1	CASLGRDRGTDTQYF	TGTGCCAGCCTCGGTCGAGACAGGGGCACAGATACGCAGTATTTT
15	TRBV7-8	TRBJ1-5	NA	NA	CASSLGGRHNQPQHF	TGTGCCAGCAGCTTAGGGGGGAGGCACAATCAGCCCCAGCATTTT
16	TRBV11-2	TRBJ1-4	NA	NA	CASSSLKGLGNEKLFF	TGTGCCAGCAGCTCACTAAAGGGGCTCGGTAATGAAAAACTGTTTTTT
15	TRBV18	TRBJ2-7	NA	NA	CASSPPRGQSYEQYF	TGTGCCAGCTCACCACCGCGAGGGCAGTCCTACGAGCAGTACTTC